This T cell receptor (beta chain) was captured in a study of blood T cells in healthy people across ages. Study observations and caveats: For the donors, CMV status was unknown and possibly confounded expanded clonotype changes. Conclusively comparing naive with antigen-experienced cells was impossible with unsorted PBMCs.

Each sample gave at least 6.5 million isolated PBMCs. Through a sample-barcoded 5' primer and a J-beta primer mix, a second PCR was run for about 6 to 12 cycles. Tagging of each cDNA molecule was performed by a template-switch adaptor with 12 random nucleotides. MiXCR, applied by TCRdb to the 5' RACE reads, yields one record per CDR3 protein. The data contain about 1,500,000 distinct CDR3 sequences, approximately 30% of them singletons. The germline CDR1 and CDR2 sequences are KGHSH and LQKENI. V was shortened by 0 bases and J by 7 bases, with 13 bases between the two germline ends. The CDR3 covers 15 residues. This clonotype was seen more than once but under ten times. Its target is unknown.

This clonotype was obtained from a woman aged 25 to 39 in good health. Source material: blood. The chain recombines TRBV18 with TRBJ2-1; D might be TRBD2 (6 bases). The CDR3 sequence: CASSPPLAGMNEQFF. In DNA, the CDR3 is TGTGCCAGCTCACCACCCCTGGCGGGAATGAATGAGCAGTTCTTC. Variable domain in full (rest from reference TRBV18 and TRBJ2-1): NAGVMQNPRHLVRRRGQEARLRCSPMKGHSHVYWYRQLPEEGLKFMVYLQKENIIDESGMPKERFSAEFPKEGPSILRIQQVVRGDSAAYFCASSPPLAGMNEQFFGPGTRLTVL.